This TCR beta chain was found in a study of control samples from healthy donors and cancer patients (TCRdb year 2020). The library was generated by the immunoSEQ multiplex PCR assay. Not all clones reach the TCRdb copy of this immuneACCESS table, which keeps in-frame sequences only. Checked studies attribute under half of the gap to unresolved V genes and leave the rest unexplained. The sample includes approximately 130,000 clones, with around nine tenths observed a single time. The ten largest clones take up 8% to 9% of the sample. This clone has just one count. Its antigen is currently not known. No qualities accompany the bases; no much larger clone lies one base away. Looking up the germline V gene yields CDR1 SGHTA and CDR2 FQGNSA. The CDR3 contains 15 residues, cysteine and phenylalanine counted. CDR3 DNA is the only sequence kept; it has 45 bases, read in frame from the first base. V is shortened by 3 bases, J by 0 bases, and the region joining them spans 10 bases.

Recombination joined TRBV7-2 with TRBJ2-3; a tentative D call is TRBD2 (6 bases match). This sequence was found in a middle-aged man in good health. The sample comprised blood. The CDR3 reads as follows: CASSFLAGSTDTQYF. The nucleotide sequence reads TGTGCCAGCAGCTTCTTGGCGGGGAGCACAGATACGCAGTATTTT. Here the CDR3 is joined to the reference TRBV7-2 and TRBJ2-3 genes, and the full variable domain is: GAGVSQSPSNKVTEKGKDVELRCDPISGHTALYWYRQSLGQGLEFLIYFQGNSAPDKSGLPSDRFSAERTGGSVSTLTIQRTQQEDSAVYLCASSFLAGSTDTQYFGPGTRLTVL.